These T cell receptor beta chains were read from a single sample in a study of PD-1 blockade in classical Hodgkin lymphoma. Generated by immunoSEQ multiplex PCR, the TCRdb table keeps only in-frame clones and is missing some. The sample gives 40,000 to 65,000 clones, 81% of which show up once; approximately 15% is in the top ten. The sequencing used peripheral blood mononuclear cells (PBMCs), collected at baseline. The receptors come from a human donor with classical Hodgkin lymphoma. Both conserved end residues are trimmed from each CDR3. The order of the fields is V gene, J gene, clone size, CDR3 protein. Not every row has a clone size; where given, it reads once, few, many or a size class.

TRBV29-1	TRBJ1-1	NA	SVVESVNTEAF
TRBV6-1	TRBJ1-2	NA	ASSLDNYGYT
TRBV7-2	TRBJ2-5	NA	ASSSPGPMAETQY
TRBV6-1	TRBJ1-5	NA	ASSEAGTGHYQPQH
TRBV29-1	TRBJ1-1	NA	SVEGGKGSTEAF
TRBV5-8	TRBJ1-4	NA	ASSLRQGVEKLF
TRBV9	TRBJ2-1	NA	ASSVVPGGSYNEQF
TRBV11-3	TRBJ1-1	NA	ASSFQNTEAF
TRBV5-1	TRBJ2-1	NA	ASSLGSGRYNEQF
TRBV19	TRBJ1-5	NA	ASSIHESQPQH
TRBV4-1	TRBJ1-2	NA	ASSRSREPYGYT
TRBV9	TRBJ1-2	once	ASSVGQGEGGYT
TRBV7-2	TRBJ2-1	NA	ASSLVVSGSDEQF
TRBV7-8	TRBJ1-4	NA	ASSLNRAYEKLF
TRBV27	TRBJ2-5	NA	ASSRDPRETQY
TRBV7-9	TRBJ2-7	NA	ASSLVRAEQY
TRBV4-1	TRBJ2-1	NA	ASSQEGAGIAGTNEQF
TRBV30	TRBJ1-3	NA	AWSVRQSSGNTIY
TRBV6-5	TRBJ1-6	NA	ASQRSDNSPLH
TRBV7-8	TRBJ1-5	NA	ASSQGTQGAQSNQPQH
TRBV7-2	TRBJ1-5	NA	ASSRQADNQPQH
TRBV27	TRBJ1-2	NA	ASSFSGQGANGYT
TRBV4-2	TRBJ2-7	NA	ASSQGSDNPYEQY
TRBV5-1	TRBJ1-1	NA	ASSTGTGGFEAF
TRBV5-4	TRBJ1-2	NA	ASSSGLGVDGYT
TRBV5-4	TRBJ1-2	many	ASSAAGDLGVYT
TRBV15	TRBJ2-4	NA	ATSREAGGGFDIQY
TRBV29-1	TRBJ1-2	few	SVADYGYT
TRBV13	TRBJ2-2	NA	ASSLHAGLTGELF
TRBV19	TRBJ2-3	NA	ASSHTTSTDTQY
TRBV9	TRBJ2-7	NA	ASSPGAGGALIPGEQY
TRBV4-1	TRBJ1-1	NA	ASSQVWTTEAF
TRBV29-1	TRBJ1-4	few	SVLQGRWTNEKLF
TRBV2	TRBJ2-7	NA	ATERDLSYEQY
TRBV18	TRBJ1-1	NA	ASSRDRNTEAF
TRBV15	TRBJ2-5	NA	ATSGQGGHQETQY
TRBV9	TRBJ2-1	NA	ASSVGSGSVQF
TRBV28	TRBJ2-5	NA	ASTGETQY
TRBV30	TRBJ1-5	few	AWSGLSGNQPQH
TRBV11-3	TRBJ2-1	NA	ASSLDLSGRAMVF
TRBV5-1	TRBJ1-2	few	ASSVQGDYGYT
TRBV7-8	TRBJ2-7	few	ASSLDPLTGYEQY
TRBV11-3	TRBJ1-4	NA	ASSSQGLTNEKLF
TRBV29-1	TRBJ2-2	few	SVDGQKNTGELF
TRBV7-8	TRBJ2-3	NA	ASSPPPTGTGRTDTQY
TRBV27	TRBJ2-1	NA	ASSLFLNNEQF
TRBV2	TRBJ1-2	NA	ASSAGGSGYT
TRBV6-1	TRBJ1-5	once	ASSEVTVNQPQH
TRBV6-5	TRBJ1-5	NA	ASSQGSEQPQH
TRBV18	TRBJ1-1	few	ASSLTENTEAF
TRBV5-1	TRBJ1-1	NA	ASSLGEVSTEAF